The sequence of this T cell receptor beta chain was determined in a study of blood T cell repertoires in COVID-19. As for the study in general: The cDNA or gDNA used as material had been derived from T cells, B-cell-depleted T cells, or PBMCs.

This clone has a single count. Grouping used clinical history reported by participants in a survey and questionnaire. Sequencing used immunoSEQ multiplex PCR; TCRdb keeps in-frame clones, though not all of them. Counted here are under 300,000 clones, roughly nine tenths occurring once; the ten biggest clones make up about 1.2%. Specimen: PBMCs or T cells enriched from blood (not recorded which). The TCR originated in a human donor in a cohort exposed to, infected with or recovered from COVID-19 (not recorded which). The donor label of this sample is uncertain.

DNA for the CDR3: TGTGCCAGCAGTTCCCCCTCCGGGACTTCGCCCTACGAGCAGTACTTC. This translates into CASSSPSGTSPYEQYF. The chain links TRBV27 to TRBJ2-5; D perhaps matches TRBD2 (6 bases). The J call could be wrong; TRBJ2-7 is a better fit for the DNA end. Germline CDR1 and CDR2: MNHEY and SMNVEV (reference sequence). The CDR3 has 16 residues.